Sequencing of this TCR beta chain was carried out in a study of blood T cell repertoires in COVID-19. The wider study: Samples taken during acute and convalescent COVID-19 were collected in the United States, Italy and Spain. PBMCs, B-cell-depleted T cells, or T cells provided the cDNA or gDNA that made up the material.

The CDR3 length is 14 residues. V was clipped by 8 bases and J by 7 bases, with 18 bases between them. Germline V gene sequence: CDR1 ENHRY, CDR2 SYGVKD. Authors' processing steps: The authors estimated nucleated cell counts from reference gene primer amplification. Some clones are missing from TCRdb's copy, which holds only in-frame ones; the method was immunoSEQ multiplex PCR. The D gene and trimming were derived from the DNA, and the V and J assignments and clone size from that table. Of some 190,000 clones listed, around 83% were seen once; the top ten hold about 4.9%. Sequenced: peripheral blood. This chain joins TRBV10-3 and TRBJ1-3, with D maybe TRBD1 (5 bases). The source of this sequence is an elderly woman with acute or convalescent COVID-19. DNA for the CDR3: TGTGCCATCCAGGGCGGGGGGATGGAGAACACCATATATTTT. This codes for CAIQGGGMENTIYF.